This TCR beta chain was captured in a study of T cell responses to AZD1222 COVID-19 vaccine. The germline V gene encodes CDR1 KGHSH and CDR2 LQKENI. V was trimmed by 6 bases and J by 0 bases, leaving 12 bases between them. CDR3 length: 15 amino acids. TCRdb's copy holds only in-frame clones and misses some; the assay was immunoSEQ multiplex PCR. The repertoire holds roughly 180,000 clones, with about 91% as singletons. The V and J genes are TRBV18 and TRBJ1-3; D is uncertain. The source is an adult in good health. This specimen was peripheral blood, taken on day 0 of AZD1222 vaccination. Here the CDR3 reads CASSPTVSSGNTIYF. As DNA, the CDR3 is TGTGCCAGCTCGCCTACAGTTAGCTCTGGAAACACCATATATTTT. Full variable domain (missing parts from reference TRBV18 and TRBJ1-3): NAGVMQNPRHLVRRRGQEARLRCSPMKGHSHVYWYRQLPEEGLKFMVYLQKENIIDESGMPKERFSAEFPKEGPSILRIQQVVRGDSAAYFCASSPTVSSGNTIYFGEGSWLTVV.